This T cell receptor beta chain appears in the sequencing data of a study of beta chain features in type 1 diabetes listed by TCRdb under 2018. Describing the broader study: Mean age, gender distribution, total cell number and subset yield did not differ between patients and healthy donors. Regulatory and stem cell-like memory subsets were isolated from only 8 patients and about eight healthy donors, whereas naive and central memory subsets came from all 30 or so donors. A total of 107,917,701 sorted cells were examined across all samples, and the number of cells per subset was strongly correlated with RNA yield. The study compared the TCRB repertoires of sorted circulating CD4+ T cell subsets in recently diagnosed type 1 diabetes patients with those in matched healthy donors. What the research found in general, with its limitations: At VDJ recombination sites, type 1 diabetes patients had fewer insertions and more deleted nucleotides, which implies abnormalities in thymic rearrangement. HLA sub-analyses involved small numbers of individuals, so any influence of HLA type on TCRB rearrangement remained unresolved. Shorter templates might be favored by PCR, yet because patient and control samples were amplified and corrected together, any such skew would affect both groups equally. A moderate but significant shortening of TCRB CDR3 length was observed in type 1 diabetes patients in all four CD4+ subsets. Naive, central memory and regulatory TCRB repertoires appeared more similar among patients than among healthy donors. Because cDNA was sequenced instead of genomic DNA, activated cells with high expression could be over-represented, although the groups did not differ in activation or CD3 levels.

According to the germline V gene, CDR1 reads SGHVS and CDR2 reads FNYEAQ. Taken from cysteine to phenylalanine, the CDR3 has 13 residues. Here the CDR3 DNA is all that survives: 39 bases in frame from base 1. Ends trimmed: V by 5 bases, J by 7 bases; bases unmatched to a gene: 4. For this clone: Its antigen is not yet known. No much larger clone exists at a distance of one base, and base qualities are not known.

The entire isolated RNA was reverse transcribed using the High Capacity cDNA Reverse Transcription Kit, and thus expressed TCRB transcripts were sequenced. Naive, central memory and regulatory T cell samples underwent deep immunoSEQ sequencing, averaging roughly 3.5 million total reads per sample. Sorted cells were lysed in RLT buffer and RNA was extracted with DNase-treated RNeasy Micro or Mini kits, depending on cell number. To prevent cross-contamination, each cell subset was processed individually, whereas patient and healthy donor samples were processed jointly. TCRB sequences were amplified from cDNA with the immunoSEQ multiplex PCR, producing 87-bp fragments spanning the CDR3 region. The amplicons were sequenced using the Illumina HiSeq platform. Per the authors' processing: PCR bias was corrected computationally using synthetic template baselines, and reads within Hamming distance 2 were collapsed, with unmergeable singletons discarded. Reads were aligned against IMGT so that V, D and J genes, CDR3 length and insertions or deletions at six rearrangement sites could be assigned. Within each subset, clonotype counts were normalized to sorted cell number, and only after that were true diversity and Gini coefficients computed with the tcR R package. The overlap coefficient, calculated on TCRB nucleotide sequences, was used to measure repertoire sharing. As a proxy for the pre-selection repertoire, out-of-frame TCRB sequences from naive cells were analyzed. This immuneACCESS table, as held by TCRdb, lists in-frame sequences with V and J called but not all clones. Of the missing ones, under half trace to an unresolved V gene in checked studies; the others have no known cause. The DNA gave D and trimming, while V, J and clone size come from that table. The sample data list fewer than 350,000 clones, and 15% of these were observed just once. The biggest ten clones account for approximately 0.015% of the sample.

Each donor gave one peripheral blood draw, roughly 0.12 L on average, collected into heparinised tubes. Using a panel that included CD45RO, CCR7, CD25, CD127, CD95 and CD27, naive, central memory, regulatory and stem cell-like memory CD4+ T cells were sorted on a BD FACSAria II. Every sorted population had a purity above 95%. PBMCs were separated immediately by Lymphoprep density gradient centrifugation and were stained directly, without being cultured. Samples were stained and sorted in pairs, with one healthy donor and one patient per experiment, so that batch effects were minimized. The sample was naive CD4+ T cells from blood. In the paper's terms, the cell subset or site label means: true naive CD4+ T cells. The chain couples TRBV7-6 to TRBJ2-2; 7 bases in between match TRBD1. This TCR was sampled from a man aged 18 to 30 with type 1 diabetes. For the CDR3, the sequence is CASSATGVGELFF. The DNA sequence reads TGTGCCAGCAGCGCTACAGGGGTCGGGGAGCTGTTTTTT.